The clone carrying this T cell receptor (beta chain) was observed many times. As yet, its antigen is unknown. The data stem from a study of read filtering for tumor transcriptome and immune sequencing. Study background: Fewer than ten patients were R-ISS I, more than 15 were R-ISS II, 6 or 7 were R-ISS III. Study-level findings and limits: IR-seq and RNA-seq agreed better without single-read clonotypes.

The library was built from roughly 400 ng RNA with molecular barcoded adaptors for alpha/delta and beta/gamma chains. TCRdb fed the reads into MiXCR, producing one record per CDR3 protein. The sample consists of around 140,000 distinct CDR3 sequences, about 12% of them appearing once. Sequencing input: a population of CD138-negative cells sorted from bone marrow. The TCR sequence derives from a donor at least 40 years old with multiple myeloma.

DNA of the CDR3: TGTGCCAGCAGCGGGGACTCGACCTACAATGAGCAGTTCTTC. This codes for CASSGDSTYNEQFF. The J gene is TRBJ2-1, the V gene TRBV11-2, with D perhaps TRBD2 (6 bases). This CDR3 is built from 14 residues. Trimming cost V 5 bases and J 2 bases, with 10 bases left between them. Per germline, CDR1 SGHAT and CDR2 FQNNGV.